A single sample gave rise to the 19 T cell receptor beta chains below, sequenced in a study of vaccination and CD4 T cells after COVID-19. The Oncomine TCR Beta short-read assay was applied to DNA of cultured CD4+ T cells. MiXCR, run by TCRdb on the PCR reads, gives a single entry per CDR3 protein. There are fewer than 20,000 distinct CDR3 sequences in the sample; over 40% occur only once, and about 8.9% lies in the top ten. The antigens these receptors bind are not known. The treatment is: roughly ten-day PBMC culture with coronavirus spike peptide pools or control peptides (ViraFEST assay). Sequenced: CD4+ T cells from blood, cultured in vitro. The receptors were gathered from a human donor who had recovered from COVID-19.

V gene TRBV3-1 combines with J gene TRBJ1-2; 8 bases map to TRBD1. This CDR3 is built from 13 residues. The germline V gene has CDR1 LGHDT and CDR2 YNNKEL (reference sequence). V gave up 4 bases and J gave up 4 bases; unmatched junction bases: 2. The CDR3 here is CASSLGTGYGYTF. CDR3 DNA sequence: TGTGCCAGCAGCCTTGGGACAGGCTATGGCTACACCTTC. Variable domain in full (rest from reference TRBV3-1 and TRBJ1-2): DTAVSQTPKYLVTQMGNDKSIKCEQNLGHDTMYWYKQDSKKFLKIMFSYNNKELIINETVPNRFSPKSPDKAHLNLHINSLELGDSAVYFCASSLGTGYGYTFGSGTRLTVV.

This chain connects TRBV11-2 to TRBJ2-1, with 7 positions matching TRBD2. The V segment lost 4 bases and the J segment 0 bases; nucleotides outside the gene matches: 3. The germline CDR1 and CDR2 sequences are SGHAT and FQNNGV. CDR3 length equals 15 residues. The CDR3 nucleotides read TGTGCCAGCAGCTCGACTAGCCTCTCCTACAATGAGCAGTTCTTC. Translated: CASSSTSLSYNEQFF.

The CDR3: CATSRVQARYSNQPQHF. The CDR3, as DNA: TGTGCCACCAGCAGAGTGCAAGCAAGGTATAGCAATCAGCCCCAGCATTTT. V is TRBV15 and J is TRBJ1-5; no reliable D call. Trimming cost V 1 base and J 0 bases, with 13 bases left between them. From germline, CDR1 is LNHNV and CDR2 YYDKDF (reference sequence). The CDR3 has 17 amino acids.

The J gene is TRBJ1-2, the V gene TRBV24-1, with D maybe TRBD1 (5 bases). CDR3 size: 16 residues. V gave up 2 bases and J gave up 3 bases, with 15 bases separating them. Germline-derived CDR1 and CDR2 are KGHDR and SFDVKD. In DNA form, the CDR3 reads TGTGCCACCAGTGATTCACCGACGGGGGGGGACTATGGCTACACCTTC. Protein: CATSDSPTGGDYGYTF.

This clonotype turned up a few times. V usage is TRBV28 and J usage is TRBJ1-6, with TRBD1 identical over 8 bases. CDR1 and CDR2 (germline): MDHEN, SYDVKM. J lost 4 bases, V lost 2 bases, and 7 bases had no gene match. This CDR3 has 17 residues. The CDR3 reads CASSLPGTGAYNSPLHF. CDR3 DNA sequence: TGTGCCAGCAGTTTACCAGGGACAGGAGCTTATAATTCACCCCTCCACTTT.

The rearrangement joins TRBV5-1 to TRBJ2-2, with 8 bases fitting TRBD2. The CDR3 extends over 15 amino acids. V lost 3 bases, J lost 2 bases, and 3 bases stayed unmatched. The germline V gene has CDR1 SGHRS and CDR2 YFSETQ. The CDR3 loop is CASSYSGDNTGELFF. The CDR3, as DNA: TGCGCCAGCAGCTATAGCGGGGACAACACCGGGGAGCTGTTTTTT.

The chain carries TRBV15 and TRBJ2-2; 8 bases fit TRBD2. Looked up from germline, CDR1 is LNHNV and CDR2 is YYDKDF (reference sequence). This CDR3 has 15 residues. J gave up 4 bases and V 11 bases, and 12 bases lay outside the gene matches. The CDR3 DNA reads TGTGCCGGACCGACAGCGGGAGTGCTCACCGGGGAGCTGTTTTTT. Translated: CAGPTAGVLTGELFF.

In its sample, this clonotype was seen a few times. The genes are TRBV11-2 and TRBJ2-7; 12 bases are a match to TRBD2. The length of the CDR3 is 15 residues. CDR1 is SGHAT and CDR2 is FQNNGV in the germline V gene. The trim removed 5 bases at V and 1 base at J, leaving 3 bases unmatched. CDR3 region: CASSPSGRVSYEQYF. In DNA form, the CDR3 reads TGTGCCAGCAGCCCTAGCGGGAGGGTGTCCTACGAGCAGTACTTC.

This clonotype was found a few times. The CDR3 reads CSARSASGRELNEQFF. The CDR3, as DNA: TGCAGTGCTAGATCGGCTAGCGGGAGGGAATTAAATGAGCAGTTCTTC. The gene calls are TRBV20-1 and TRBJ2-1, with 12 bases that match TRBD2. Germline loops: CDR1 DFQATT, CDR2 SNEGSKA (reference sequence). Trimming removed 2 bases from V and 7 bases from J; junction bases left unmatched: 9. There are 16 residues in the CDR3.

The chain recombines TRBV11-3 with TRBJ2-1, with 9 bases matching TRBD1. Germline assignment: CDR1 SGHNT and CDR2 YENEEA. After removal of 5 bases from V and 11 bases from J, the junction contained 10 bases not matched to a gene. The CDR3 covers 14 residues. Here the CDR3 reads CASSPSRDRVQQFF. CDR3 bases: TGTGCCAGCAGCCCGTCCCGGGACAGGGTCCAGCAGTTCTTC.

The table lists this clonotype with a few counts. The CDR3 bases are TGTGCCAGCAGGTCAGGGATAAGGAGGACAGATACGCAGTATTTT. Translated, it gives CASRSGIRRTDTQYF. The J gene is TRBJ2-3, the V gene TRBV27; D may be TRBD1 or TRBD2 (5 bases each). Between the trimmed V and J ends, which lost 6 bases and 3 bases, there was a span of 16 bases. The CDR3 totals 15 residues. CDR1 is MNHEY, CDR2 SMNVEV, per germline (reference sequence).

This chain connects TRBV7-9 to TRBJ1-1, with a tentative D call TRBD1 (6 bases). From germline, CDR1 is SEHNR and CDR2 FQNEAQ (reference sequence). Trimming cost V 5 bases and J 3 bases, with 16 bases left between them. The CDR3 runs to 15 residues. The CDR3 DNA reads as TGTGCCAGCAGCCCCCGGGGTAAGGGGGACACTGAAGCTTTCTTT. Translated: CASSPRGKGDTEAFF. The entire variable domain, with the rest obtained from reference TRBV7-9 and TRBJ1-1, is as follows: DTGVSQNPRHKITKRGQNVTFRCDPISEHNRLYWYRQTLGQGPEFLTYFQNEAQLEKSRLLSDRFSAERPKGSFSTLEIQRTEQGDSAMYLCASSPRGKGDTEAFFGQGTRLTVV.

As to this clonotype: Mismatch with germline at one junction end may stem from a read error. V gene TRBV12-3 or TRBV12-4 combines with J gene TRBJ1-5; possibly TRBD1 for D (6 bases). The CDR3 is made up of 15 amino acids. The CDR3 spells CAGSLGGRGGQPQHF. CDR3 DNA: TGTGCCGGCAGTTTAGGTGGCAGGGGTGGTCAGCCCCAGCATTTT.

The chain has TRBV6-1 and TRBJ1-5, with a tentative D call TRBD1 (5 bases). With 5 bases removed from V and 4 bases from J, the gap between germline ends came to 6 bases. The CDR3 covers 12 residues. Germline V gene data show CDR1 as MNHNS and CDR2 as SASEGT. The CDR3 nucleotides read TGTGCCAGCAGTCAGGGTAATCAGCCCCAGCATTTT. This encodes CASSQGNQPQHF.

The V call is TRBV28, the J call TRBJ1-3; D remains ambiguous. This CDR3 contains 14 residues. Germline values: CDR1 MDHEN, CDR2 SYDVKM. The V end lost 10 bases, the J end lost 1 base, and 14 bases lay between the germline ends. The CDR3: CAIMGSGSGNTIYF. As DNA, the CDR3 is TGTGCCATCATGGGGTCGGGGTCTGGAAACACCATATATTTT. Using reference TRBV28 and TRBJ1-3 for the parts outside the CDR3, the full variable domain is DVKVTQSSRYLVKRTGEKVFLECVQDMDHENMFWYRQDPGLGLRLIYFSYDVKMKEKGDIPEGYSVSREKKERFSLILESASTNQTSMYLCAIMGSGSGNTIYFGEGSWLTVV.

This clonotype was seen a single time. J is TRBJ2-5 and V is TRBV20-1, with 8 bases that match TRBD2. The CDR3 loop spans 15 amino acids. J gave up 5 bases and V 0 bases, and 8 bases lay outside the gene matches. Germline V gene sequence: CDR1 DFQATT, CDR2 SNEGSKA (reference sequence). The CDR3 sequence is CSARDTRGDLETQYF. In DNA, the CDR3 is TGCAGTGCTAGAGATACGCGGGGGGATCTTGAGACCCAGTACTTC.

This clonotype was counted between two and nine times. The chain couples TRBV6-1 to TRBJ1-5; D gene ambiguous. Germline-derived CDR1 and CDR2 are MNHNS and SASEGT. The length of the CDR3 is 14 residues. Trimming took 5 bases from V and 3 from J, leaving 11 bases between them. CDR3 coding DNA: TGTGCCAGCAGTCCGCACAGATCCAATCAGCCCCAGCATTTT. It specifies CASSPHRSNQPQHF.

The count of this clonotype is one. This chain joins TRBV6-4 and TRBJ2-2; 10 nucleotides match TRBD2. CDR1 and CDR2 (germline): MRHNA, SNTAGT. Losses at the gene ends were 5 bases for V and 1 base for J; bases not matched to a gene: 1. There are 15 residues in the CDR3. The DNA of the CDR3 is TGTGCCAGCAGTTGGACTAGCGGGAACACCGGGGAGCTGTTTTTT. The encoded protein is CASSWTSGNTGELFF.

The chain employs TRBV28 and TRBJ2-1; TRBD1 agrees at 11 bases. The V segment lost 5 bases and the J segment 2 bases; nucleotides outside the gene matches: 5. This CDR3 spans 16 amino acids. The germline V gene encodes CDR1 MDHEN and CDR2 SYDVKM. As DNA, the CDR3 is TGTGCCAGCAGTCCGGGACAGGGGGGCCCCTACAATGAGCAGTTCTTC. Protein: CASSPGQGGPYNEQFF.